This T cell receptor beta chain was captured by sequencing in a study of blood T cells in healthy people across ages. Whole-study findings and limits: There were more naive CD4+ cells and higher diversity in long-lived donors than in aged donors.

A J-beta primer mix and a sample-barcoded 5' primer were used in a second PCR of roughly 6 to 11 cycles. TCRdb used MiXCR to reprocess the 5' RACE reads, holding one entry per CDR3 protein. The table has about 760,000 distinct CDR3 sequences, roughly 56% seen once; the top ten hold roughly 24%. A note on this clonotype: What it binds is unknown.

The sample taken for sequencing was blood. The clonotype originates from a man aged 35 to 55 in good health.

As DNA, the CDR3 is TGTGCCAGCAGCCTAGGACCGGGTTTACAAGAGACCCAGTACTTC. Translating it yields CASSLGPGLQETQYF. The J gene is TRBJ2-5, the V gene TRBV7-2; D gene uncertain. The CDR3 has 15 residues. Trimming shortened V by 5 bases and J by 2 bases, and 15 bases separated the two germline ends. From germline, CDR1 is SGHTA and CDR2 FQGNSA.